One T cell receptor beta chain is described in this entry. The record originates from a study of blood T cell repertoires in COVID-19. Overall study context: Donors in the United States, Italy and Spain gave samples during acute or convalescent COVID-19. T cells, B-cell-depleted T cells, or PBMCs provided the cDNA or gDNA that served as material.

As originally analysed: Quantification of nucleated cells was approximated via reference gene primer amplification. TCRdb keeps only in-frame clones here, not all; method: immunoSEQ multiplex PCR. The V and J calls and clone size come from that table; D and trimming were worked out from the DNA. The sample lists some 250,000 clones, approximately 78% seen once, with 3.4% in the top ten. The TCR sequence derives from a woman under 30 with acute or convalescent COVID-19. Source material: peripheral blood.

The chain's CDR3 is CASSFWRGPYNEQFF. DNA of the CDR3: TGTGCCAGCAGCTTCTGGAGGGGGCCCTACAATGAGCAGTTCTTC. The gene calls are TRBV7-3 and TRBJ2-1; a weak D match, TRBD1 (7 bases). Germline V gene data show CDR1 as SGHTA and CDR2 as FQGTGA. This CDR3 has 15 residues. V lost 3 bases and J lost 2, with 11 bases in between.